Following are 30 T cell receptor beta chains from one sample sequenced in a study of control samples from healthy donors and cancer patients. The data were produced by immunoSEQ multiplex PCR, yet TCRdb's version contains in-frame clones alone and is incomplete. The sample shows roughly 80,000 clones, roughly 90% of them seen only once. The material sequenced was blood. The receptor set was obtained from a woman between 50 and 59 years old in good health.

This chain links TRBV7-2 with TRBJ2-7, with 10 bases lining up with TRBD2. Germline V gene lookup returns CDR1 SGHTA and CDR2 FQGNSA. V dropped 3 bases and J dropped 6; count of bases not matched to a gene: 11. The CDR3 is made up of 16 amino acids. This CDR3 is CASSLKGSGGAFEQYF. For the CDR3, the DNA is TGTGCCAGCAGCTTGAAGGGAAGCGGGGGGGCTTTCGAGCAGTACTTC. The full variable domain, rest sourced from reference TRBV7-2 and TRBJ2-7, is GAGVSQSPSNKVTEKGKDVELRCDPISGHTALYWYRQSLGQGLEFLIYFQGNSAPDKSGLPSDRFSAERTGGSVSTLTIQRTQQEDSAVYLCASSLKGSGGAFEQYFGPGTRLTVT.

The V call is TRBV6-2 or TRBV6-3, the J call TRBJ1-5; no reliable D call. Trimming shortened V by 4 bases and J by 4 bases, and 5 bases separated the two germline ends. Germline V gene lookup returns CDR1 MNHEY and CDR2 SVGEGT. This CDR3 has 12 residues. CDR3 sequence reads: CASSSGNQPQHF. The CDR3 DNA is TGTGCCAGCAGTTCGGGAAATCAGCCCCAGCATTTT.

The chain joins TRBV5-1 to TRBJ1-4, with no clear D. Germline loops: CDR1 SGHRS, CDR2 YFSETQ. The CDR3 sequence is 16 residues long. V was pared by 5 bases and J by 0 bases, with 14 bases between. The CDR3 DNA reads as TGCGCCAGCAGACGATCCCCCACTACAACTAATGAAAAACTGTTTTTT. This gives the protein CASRRSPTTTNEKLFF.

The chain couples TRBV30 to TRBJ1-1; D ambiguous. CDR1 and CDR2 from the germline V gene are GTSNPN and SVGIG (reference sequence). This CDR3 contains 11 residues. V lost 2 bases and J lost 8, with 9 bases in between. The CDR3 region is CAWSSTTEAFF. The CDR3 coding sequence is TGTGCCTGGAGTTCTACCACAGAAGCTTTCTTT.

The chain couples TRBV4-1 to TRBJ2-1, with 9 bases aligning to TRBD2. CDR3 length: 14 residues. Germline V gene data show CDR1 as MGHRA and CDR2 as YSYEKL. Trimming took 5 bases from V and 3 from J; bases not matched to a gene: 2. The CDR3 bases are TGCGCCAGCAGCAGACTAGCGGACTACAATGAGCAGTTCTTC. Translation: CASSRLADYNEQFF.

The chain recombines TRBV7-9 with TRBJ1-2, with D possibly matching TRBD1 (5 bases). This CDR3 region has 13 residues. V shed 5 bases and J shed 4 bases, with 11 bases lying between them. The germline V gene encodes CDR1 SEHNR and CDR2 FQNEAQ (reference sequence). DNA of the CDR3: TGTGCCAGCAGCCTCAGACAGCTCTATGGCTACACCTTC. Translated: CASSLRQLYGYTF.

This rearrangement joins TRBV5-3 to TRBJ2-1, with TRBD2 matching 14 bases. TRBV5-3 is an ORF, with its function uncertain. This CDR3 has 18 residues. Trimming took 0 bases from V and 7 from J; bases not matched to a gene: 9. The CDR3 DNA follows: TGTGCCAGAAGCTTGGGACTAGCGGGGGGGCCCAGTATGAATGAGCAGTTCTTC. Protein product: CARSLGLAGGPSMNEQFF.

This chain links TRBV6-5 with TRBJ1-1, with D possibly matching TRBD1 (5 bases). Deletions cut 5 bases from V and 2 bases from J, with 9 bases between. This CDR3 region has 13 residues. CDR1 and CDR2 (germline): MNHEY, SVGAGI. This chain's CDR3 is CASSPGPNTEAFF. Here the CDR3 DNA reads TGTGCCAGCAGTCCGGGGCCCAACACTGAAGCTTTCTTT.

The chain recombines TRBV11-2 with TRBJ2-4; 8 positions match TRBD1. Germline-derived CDR1 and CDR2 are SGHAT and FQNNGV. Trimming at V came to 3 bases and at J to 8 bases, leaving 6 bases not matched to a gene. The CDR3 extends over 14 amino acids. The CDR3 DNA is TGTGCCAGCAGCTTTGACAGGGGAGGTGACATTCAGTACTTC. Its translation: CASSFDRGGDIQYF.

This chain links TRBV5-1 with TRBJ2-3; 11 nucleotides line up with TRBD2. Unmatched junction bases numbered 10, after V lost 0 bases and J lost 4 bases. The CDR3 runs to 18 residues. The V gene's germline CDR1 is SGHRS and CDR2 YFSETQ. The CDR3, as DNA: TGCGCCAGCAGCTTGGTGACTAGCGGGGTAAGGGGTCCAGATACGCAGTATTTT. Translation: CASSLVTSGVRGPDTQYF.

This chain joins TRBV4-1 and TRBJ1-2; D is undetermined. V dropped 0 bases and J dropped 5 bases, with 13 bases sitting between them. CDR3 size: 15 residues. The V gene's germline CDR1 is MGHRA and CDR2 YSYEKL. This chain's CDR3 is CASSQDLVGSYGYTF. CDR3 DNA: TGCGCCAGCAGCCAAGATCTGGTAGGGAGTTATGGCTACACCTTC.

The J gene is TRBJ1-3, the V gene TRBV9, with D possibly being TRBD1 (6 bases). With 3 bases removed from V and 0 bases from J, the gap between germline ends came to 10 bases. The CDR3 totals 15 residues. CDR1 is SGDLS and CDR2 is YYNGEE in the germline V gene. As DNA, the CDR3 is TGTGCCAGCAGCGGACAGGTCCGCTCTGGAAACACCATATATTTT. Protein sequence: CASSGQVRSGNTIYF.

This chain links TRBV19 with TRBJ1-2; 10 nucleotides align to TRBD1. The germline gives CDR1 LNHDA, CDR2 SQIVND (reference sequence). The CDR3 is 14 residues long. Germline trimming cut 8 bases from V and 6 bases from J; bases unmatched to any gene: 9. The chain's CDR3 is CASGQGEANNGYTF. Here the CDR3 DNA reads TGTGCCAGTGGACAGGGGGAAGCAAATAATGGCTACACCTTC.

The CDR3 region is CASSTDRGWSPLHF. Written as DNA, the CDR3 is TGTGCCAGTAGTACGGACAGGGGCTGGTCACCCCTCCACTTT. This sequence joins TRBV19 and TRBJ1-6; 9 bases are a match to TRBD1. Germline values: CDR1 LNHDA, CDR2 SQIVND (reference sequence). The length of the CDR3 is 14 residues. V lost 4 bases, J lost 10 bases, and 5 bases stayed unmatched.

The genes are TRBV3-1 (or the pseudogene TRBV3-2) and TRBJ2-2; the D is unclear. Trimming left V 4 bases short and J 1 base short, with 10 bases between. The CDR3 spans 15 residues. Per the germline V gene, CDR1 is LGHDT and CDR2 is YNNKEL (reference sequence). CDR3 nucleotide sequence: TGTGCCAGCAGCCCCGAGCAGATGAACACCGGGGAGCTGTTTTTT. Amino acids: CASSPEQMNTGELFF.

The chain combines TRBV6-4 with TRBJ1-5, with D possibly being TRBD1 (6 bases). The CDR3 totals 20 residues. Germline assignment: CDR1 MRHNA and CDR2 SNTAGT. The V end lost 2 bases, the J end lost 4 bases, and 27 bases lay between the germline ends. CDR3 in DNA: TGTGCCAGCAGTGACCCGCCGCTGGGACCTTCAGGGGCGCGGAATCAGCCCCAGCATTTT. It encodes CASSDPPLGPSGARNQPQHF.

The CDR3: CASSANTGSHGYTF. DNA of the CDR3: TGTGCCAGCTCAGCAAATACAGGGTCACATGGCTACACCTTC. The V gene is TRBV18, the J gene TRBJ1-2; TRBD1 might be the D (6 bases). With 5 bases removed from V and 6 bases from J, the gap between germline ends came to 16 bases. Germline assignment: CDR1 KGHSH and CDR2 LQKENI. The CDR3 is 14 amino acids.

This clone has a handful of counts. The gene calls are TRBV21-1 and TRBJ1-1; TRBD1 is the table's D call, not checked against the DNA. TRBV21-1 is reported as a pseudogene. The CDR3 is 14 amino acids. CDR3 residues: CASSNFGGQLEAFF. The CDR3 DNA reads TGTGCCAGCAGCAATTTCGGCGGACAGCTTGAAGCTTTCTTT.

In this sample, this clone turned up once. V is TRBV6-6 and J is TRBJ2-1, with D possibly matching TRBD2 (5 bases). The ends were cut back, 5 bases at V and 12 bases at J, with 11 bases in the middle. Looked up from germline, CDR1 is MNHNY and CDR2 is SVGAGI (reference sequence). The CDR3 has 11 residues. CDR3 DNA: TGTGCCAGCAGTGGCCGGGATTTGCAGTTCTTC. It yields the protein CASSGRDLQFF.

This clone has just one count. The chain recombines TRBV30 with TRBJ1-2; 10 bases are shared with TRBD1. This CDR3 has 15 amino acids. Losses at the gene ends were 2 bases for V and 4 bases for J; bases not matched to a gene: 7. Germline V gene lookup returns CDR1 GTSNPN and CDR2 SVGIG (reference sequence). CDR3 bases: TGTGCCTGGAGTCCCCCGACAGGGGGCTTCTATGGCTACACCTTC. It specifies CAWSPPTGGFYGYTF.

A single count supports this clone. The chain carries TRBV6-1 and TRBJ1-6; 7 nucleotides line up with TRBD1. The CDR3 is 14 residues long. In germline, CDR1 is MNHNS, CDR2 SASEGT. The ends lost 2 bases at V and 10 bases at J; junction bases unmatched: 5. CDR3 in DNA: TGTGCCAGCAGTGAAAGACAGGGTCTGTCACCCCTCCACTTT. Its translation is CASSERQGLSPLHF.

The chain recombines TRBV9 with TRBJ1-1, with 9 nucleotides matching TRBD1. This CDR3 comprises 14 residues. Trimming took 3 bases from V and 3 from J; bases not matched to a gene: 3. Germline V lookup: CDR1 SGDLS, CDR2 YYNGEE. CDR3 bases: TGTGCCAGCAGCGCTAGGACAGGGGACACTGAAGCTTTCTTT. As protein: CASSARTGDTEAFF. The complete variable domain, with remaining parts taken from reference TRBV9 and TRBJ1-1, reads DSGVTQTPKHLITATGQRVTLRCSPRSGDLSVYWYQQSLDQGLQFLIQYYNGEERAKGNILERFSAQQFPDLHSELNLSSLELGDSALYFCASSARTGDTEAFFGQGTRLTVV.

This clone was picked up a small number of times. The chain links TRBV14 to TRBJ1-2; tentative D call: TRBD1 (5 bases). Trimming stripped 5 bases from V and 7 bases from J, with 17 bases between. This CDR3 is built from 14 residues. CDR1 and CDR2 (germline): SGHDN, FVKESK. CDR3 bases: TGTGCCAGCAGCGCCTTTGGGACCCTACTTGGCTACACCTTC. It codes for CASSAFGTLLGYTF.

The CDR3 DNA reads as TGTGCCAGCAGTGCCACGACAGGGTTGACTGAAGCTTTCTTT. This gives the protein CASSATTGLTEAFF. The rearrangement links TRBV25-1 to TRBJ1-1; 7 positions match TRBD1. This CDR3 spans 14 amino acids. J lost 5 bases, V lost 4 bases, and 7 bases had no gene match. In germline, CDR1 is MGHDK, CDR2 SYGVNS.

The chain carries TRBV2 and TRBJ1-6; no clear D. Germline CDR1 reads SNHLY; CDR2 reads FYNNEI. The CDR3 consists of 15 residues. V was cut by 7 bases and J by 0 bases, with 10 bases left in between. CDR3 nucleotide sequence: TGTGCCAGCAATATACAGAGCTCCTATAATTCACCCCTCCACTTT. Translating gives CASNIQSSYNSPLHF.

The chain combines TRBV5-8 with TRBJ1-2; a weak D match, TRBD1 (5 bases). Trimming removed 1 base from V and 7 bases from J, with 17 bases in between. CDR3 length: 15 residues. Per germline, CDR1 SGHTS and CDR2 YDEGEE. The CDR3 spells CASSLWLRDARGYTF. The CDR3 bases are TGTGCCAGCAGCTTGTGGCTCCGGGACGCTCGTGGCTACACCTTC. Drawing the rest from reference TRBV5-8 and TRBJ1-2, the complete variable domain is EAGVTQSPTHLIKTRGQQATLRCSPISGHTSVYWYQQALGLGLQFLLWYDEGEERNRGNFPPRFSGRQFPNYSSELNVNALELEDSALYLCASSLWLRDARGYTFGSGTRLTVV.

This chain uses TRBV7-8 with TRBJ2-3; no clear D gene. Trimming removed 5 bases from V and 0 bases from J, with 3 bases in between. Germline-derived CDR1 and CDR2 are SGHVS and FQNEAQ. The length of the CDR3 is 12 residues. This CDR3 reads CASSQSTDTQYF. In DNA, the CDR3 is TGTGCCAGCAGCCAGAGCACAGATACGCAGTATTTT.

The chain employs TRBV18 and TRBJ1-2, with TRBD1 identical over 10 bases. Germline CDR1 and CDR2: KGHSH and LQKENI. The ends lost 3 bases at V and 6 bases at J; junction bases unmatched: 7. The CDR3 consists of 15 residues. This CDR3 reads CASSPIMTGGDGYTF. CDR3 bases: TGTGCCAGCTCACCGATTATGACAGGGGGCGATGGCTACACCTTC.

The CDR3 sequence: CASSRSGDLNEKLFF. The CDR3 DNA follows: TGCGCCAGCAGCCGGAGCGGGGACCTTAATGAAAAACTGTTTTTT. The gene calls are TRBV5-1 and TRBJ1-4; D may be TRBD1 (5 bases). V dropped 4 bases and J dropped 4 bases, with 14 bases sitting between them. This CDR3 region has 15 residues. Germline V gene data show CDR1 as SGHRS and CDR2 as YFSETQ.

V gene TRBV20-1 combines with J gene TRBJ1-2; TRBD1 is a possible D gene (6 bases). Trimming took 3 bases from V and 4 from J, leaving 15 bases between them. This CDR3 has 14 amino acids. The germline gives CDR1 DFQATT, CDR2 SNEGSKA (reference sequence). DNA for the CDR3: TGCAGTGCTAGTCCTTCCGGGACATCCTATGGCTACACCTTC. Amino acids: CSASPSGTSYGYTF.